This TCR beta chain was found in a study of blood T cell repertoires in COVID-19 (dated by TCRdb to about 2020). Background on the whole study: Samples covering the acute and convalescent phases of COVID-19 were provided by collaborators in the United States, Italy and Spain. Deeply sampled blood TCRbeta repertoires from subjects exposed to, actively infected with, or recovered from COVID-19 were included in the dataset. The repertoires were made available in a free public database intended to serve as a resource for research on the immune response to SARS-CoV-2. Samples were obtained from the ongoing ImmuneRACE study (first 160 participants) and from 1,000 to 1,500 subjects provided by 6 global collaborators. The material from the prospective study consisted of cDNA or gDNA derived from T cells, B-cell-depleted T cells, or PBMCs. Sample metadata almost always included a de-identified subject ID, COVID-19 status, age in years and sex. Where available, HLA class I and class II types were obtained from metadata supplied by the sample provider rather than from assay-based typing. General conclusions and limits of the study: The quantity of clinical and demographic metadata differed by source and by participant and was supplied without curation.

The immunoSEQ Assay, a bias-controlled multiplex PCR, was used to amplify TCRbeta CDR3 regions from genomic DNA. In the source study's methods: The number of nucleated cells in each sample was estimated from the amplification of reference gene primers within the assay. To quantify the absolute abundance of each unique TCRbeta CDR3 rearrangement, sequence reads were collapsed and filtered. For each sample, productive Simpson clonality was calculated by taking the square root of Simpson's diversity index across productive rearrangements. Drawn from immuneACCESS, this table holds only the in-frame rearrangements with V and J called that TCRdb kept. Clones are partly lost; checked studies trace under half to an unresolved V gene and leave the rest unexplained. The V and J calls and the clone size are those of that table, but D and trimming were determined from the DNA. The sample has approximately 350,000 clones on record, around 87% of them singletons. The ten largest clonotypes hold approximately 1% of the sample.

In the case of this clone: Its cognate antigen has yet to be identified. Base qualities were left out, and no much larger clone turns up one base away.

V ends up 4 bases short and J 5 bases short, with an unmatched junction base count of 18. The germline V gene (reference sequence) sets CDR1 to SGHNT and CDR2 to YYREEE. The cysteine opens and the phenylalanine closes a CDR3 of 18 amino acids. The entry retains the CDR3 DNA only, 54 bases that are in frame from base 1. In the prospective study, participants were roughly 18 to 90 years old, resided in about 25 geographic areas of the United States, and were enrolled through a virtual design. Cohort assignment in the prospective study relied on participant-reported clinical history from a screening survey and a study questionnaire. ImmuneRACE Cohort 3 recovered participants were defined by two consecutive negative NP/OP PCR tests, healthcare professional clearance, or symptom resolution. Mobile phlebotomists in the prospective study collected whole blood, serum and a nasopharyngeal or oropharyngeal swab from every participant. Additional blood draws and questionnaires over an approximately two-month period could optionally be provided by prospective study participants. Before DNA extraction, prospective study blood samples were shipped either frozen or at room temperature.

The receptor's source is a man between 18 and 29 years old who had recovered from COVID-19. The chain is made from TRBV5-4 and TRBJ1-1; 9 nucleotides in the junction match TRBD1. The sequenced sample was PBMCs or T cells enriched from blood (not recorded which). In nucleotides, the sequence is TGTGCCAGCAGCCCAAGGACAGGGGTAAGGAAAGGTCTAACTGAAGCTTTCTTT. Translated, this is CASSPRTGVRKGLTEAFF.